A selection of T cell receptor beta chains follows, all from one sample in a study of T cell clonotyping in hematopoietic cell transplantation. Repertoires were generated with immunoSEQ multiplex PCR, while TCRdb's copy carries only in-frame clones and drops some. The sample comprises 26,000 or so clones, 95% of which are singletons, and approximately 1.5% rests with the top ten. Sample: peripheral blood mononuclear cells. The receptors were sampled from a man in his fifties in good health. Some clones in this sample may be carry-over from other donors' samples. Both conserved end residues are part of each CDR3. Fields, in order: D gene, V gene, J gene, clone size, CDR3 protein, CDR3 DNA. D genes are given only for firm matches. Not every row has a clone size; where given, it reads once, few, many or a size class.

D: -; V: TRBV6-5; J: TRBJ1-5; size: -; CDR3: CASSYSFRTEDQPQHF; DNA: TGTGCCAGCAGTTACTCTTTCCGGACAGAGGATCAGCCCCAGCATTTT
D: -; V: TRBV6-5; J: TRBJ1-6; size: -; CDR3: CATRHETNSPLHF; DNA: TGTGCCACCAGACACGAAACGAATTCACCCCTCCACTTT
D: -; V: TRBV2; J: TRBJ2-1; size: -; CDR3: CASSFDNSREQFF; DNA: TGTGCCAGCAGTTTCGACAATAGCCGTGAGCAGTTCTTC
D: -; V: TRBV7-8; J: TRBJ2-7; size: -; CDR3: CASSLAPRAAIQDEQYF; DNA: TGTGCCAGCAGCTTAGCGCCCCGGGCGGCTATCCAGGACGAGCAGTACTTC
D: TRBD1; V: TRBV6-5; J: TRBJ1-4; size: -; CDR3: CASTTGDTNEKLFF; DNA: TGTGCCAGCACTACAGGGGACACTAATGAAAAACTGTTTTTT
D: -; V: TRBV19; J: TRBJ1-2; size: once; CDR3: CASSPGDGRSYGYTF; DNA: TGTGCCAGTAGTCCCGGCGACGGGAGGTCGTATGGCTACACCTTC
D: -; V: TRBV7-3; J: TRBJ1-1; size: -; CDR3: CASSEGRNTEAFF; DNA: TGTGCCAGCTCGGAGGGACGGAACACTGAAGCTTTCTTT
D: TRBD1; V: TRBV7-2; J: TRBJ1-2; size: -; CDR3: CASSPTGLGYTF; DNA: TGTGCCAGCAGCCCGACAGGGCTTGGCTACACCTTC
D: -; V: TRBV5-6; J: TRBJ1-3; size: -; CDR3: CASSSNSGNTIYF; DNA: TGTGCCAGCAGCTCCAACTCTGGAAACACCATATATTTT
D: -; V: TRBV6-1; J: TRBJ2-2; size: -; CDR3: CASSELQINTFTGELFF; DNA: TGTGCCAGCAGTGAACTTCAGATAAATACTTTTACCGGGGAGCTGTTTTTT
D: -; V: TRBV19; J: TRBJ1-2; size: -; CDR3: CASSLLGRSGYTF; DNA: TGTGCCAGTAGTCTCCTTGGCCGGTCGGGCTACACCTTC